One and the same sample provided the 22 T cell receptor beta chains below, sequenced in a study of blood T cell repertoires in COVID-19. The table came from immunoSEQ multiplex PCR; TCRdb's copy has only in-frame clones and leaves some out. The sample yields roughly 220,000 clones, roughly 84% seen once. The sample consisted of peripheral blood. These receptors were collected from a woman in her fifties or sixties with acute or convalescent COVID-19.

The chain carries TRBV5-6 and TRBJ2-7; TRBD1 matches 9 bases. The V gene end was trimmed by 5 bases and the J gene end by 3 bases; junction bases not matched to a gene: 6. Germline V gene data show CDR1 as SGHDT and CDR2 as YYEEEE. CDR3 length: 14 amino acids. DNA for the CDR3: TGTGCCAGCAGTACTCCGGGACAGGGCTACGAGCAGTACTTC. This encodes CASSTPGQGYEQYF.

V is TRBV21-1 and J is TRBJ1-1. TRBV21-1 is classified as a pseudogene. The CDR3 consists of 15 residues. The CDR3 sequence: CASSNDPEPYTEAFF. For the CDR3, the DNA is TGTGCCAGCAGCAACGACCCGGAGCCATACACTGAAGCTTTCTTT.

This clone has just one count. This chain uses TRBV5-6 with TRBJ1-3; D remains unclear. V lost 0 bases and J lost 5, with 15 bases in between. Germline lookup yields CDR1 SGHDT and CDR2 YYEEEE. The CDR3 has 16 amino acids. CDR3 sequence (DNA): TGTGCCAGCAGCTTGGCCACGGGAACAATCCGAAACACCATATATTTT. Protein: CASSLATGTIRNTIYF.

J is TRBJ2-2 and V is TRBV9; 8 nucleotides line up with TRBD2. Germline CDR1 is SGDLS and CDR2 is YYNGEE. The length of the CDR3 is 15 residues. Trimming took 1 base from V and 3 from J; bases not matched to a gene: 2. This chain's CDR3 is CASSVSGGDTGELFF. The CDR3 nucleotides are TGTGCCAGCAGCGTATCCGGGGGGGACACCGGGGAGCTGTTTTTT.

The chain couples TRBV6-1 to TRBJ1-2, with D possibly TRBD1 on 5 matching bases. The CDR3 has 12 amino acids. Looked up from germline, CDR1 is MNHNS and CDR2 is SASEGT. V gave up 3 bases and J gave up 10 bases, with 12 bases separating them. Here the CDR3 reads CASSESRQNYTF. The CDR3 region has the DNA TGTGCCAGCAGTGAGTCCAGACAGAACTACACCTTC.

J is TRBJ1-5 and V is TRBV6-1; 10 bases fit TRBD1. V was pared by 3 bases and J by 10 bases, with 3 bases of the junction left unmatched. Germline CDR1 reads MNHNS; CDR2 reads SASEGT. The CDR3 contains 13 residues. The DNA of the CDR3 is TGTGCCAGCAGTGAGACAGGGGGCAGCCCCCAGCATTTT. Protein sequence: CASSETGGSPQHF.

The CDR3 nucleotides are TGTGCCAGCAGCGTAGTAGCTTCTGGGGCCAACGTCCTGACTTTC. Amino acids: CASSVVASGANVLTF. This chain links TRBV9 with TRBJ2-6, with D uncertain. This CDR3 has 15 amino acids. Germline V gives CDR1 SGDLS, CDR2 YYNGEE. V lost 0 bases and J lost 1, with 5 bases in between.

The V and J genes are TRBV5-1 and TRBJ1-3; tentative D call: TRBD1 (6 bases). The germline V gene has CDR1 SGHRS and CDR2 YFSETQ. V gave up 3 bases and J gave up 8 bases, with 18 bases separating them. The CDR3 has 15 amino acids. The CDR3, as DNA: TGCGCCAGCAGCTCCTTCGGGACGGCAGGGGACACCATATATTTT. It is translated as CASSSFGTAGDTIYF.

This clone appeared a few times. For the CDR3, the DNA is TGTGCCAGTAGTCTTGGGCCATGGACTGGTTACACCTTC. Protein: CASSLGPWTGYTF. The chain uses TRBV19 and TRBJ1-2; no clear D gene. Germline V CDR1 and CDR2: LNHDA, SQIVND (reference sequence). The CDR3 consists of 13 residues. Between the trimmed V and J ends, which lost 5 bases and 11 bases, there was a span of 18 bases. Complete variable domain (other parts from reference TRBV19 and TRBJ1-2): DGGITQSPKYLFRKEGQNVTLSCEQNLNHDAMYWYRQDPGQGLRLIYYSQIVNDFQKGDIAEGYSVSREKKESFPLTVTSAQKNPTAFYLCASSLGPWTGYTFGSGTRLTVV.

CDR3 sequence reads: CASTLQGARETQYF. For the CDR3, the DNA is TGTGCCAGCACCTTACAGGGGGCACGGGAGACCCAGTACTTC. This chain joins TRBV2 and TRBJ2-5, with TRBD1 identical over 9 bases. The germline V gene encodes CDR1 SNHLY and CDR2 FYNNEI. The CDR3 covers 14 residues. J was trimmed by 5 bases and V by 7 bases; bases with no gene match: 8.

V and J are TRBV6-5 and TRBJ1-2; possible D gene TRBD1, 5 bases. Germline CDR1 MNHEY, CDR2 SVGAGI. The CDR3 runs 15 residues. V lost 0 bases and J lost 4, with 12 bases in between. The CDR3 DNA reads TGTGCCAGCAGTTACTCGACAGCCGATCCCTATGGCTACACCTTC. Protein sequence: CASSYSTADPYGYTF.

V usage is TRBV6-5 and J usage is TRBJ1-6, with D possibly TRBD1 on 5 matching bases. This CDR3 region has 14 residues. V gave up 6 bases and J gave up 10 bases, with 16 bases separating them. CDR1 and CDR2 (germline): MNHEY, SVGAGI. DNA of the CDR3: TGTGCCAGCAGGGCGACGGGACTTAACTCACCCCTCCACTTT. Its translation: CASRATGLNSPLHF.

This clone was seen once. The V call is TRBV6-5, the J call TRBJ1-6; tentatively, D is TRBD1 (5 bases). The CDR3 has 14 amino acids. Germline assignment: CDR1 MNHEY and CDR2 SVGAGI. The ends were cut back, 6 bases at V and 10 bases at J, with 16 bases in the middle. For the CDR3, the DNA is TGTGCCAGCAGGAGCGGGGGGATTCAATCACCCCTCCACTTT. Translated: CASRSGGIQSPLHF.

The rearrangement uses TRBV7-8 and TRBJ1-1; D remains ambiguous. V was cut by 2 bases and J by 2 bases, with 6 bases left in between. CDR3 size: 13 residues. Germline-derived CDR1 and CDR2 are SGHVS and FQNEAQ. The DNA of the CDR3 is TGTGCCAGCAGCTTATCATCCAACACTGAAGCTTTCTTT. Protein: CASSLSSNTEAFF. The full variable domain, rest sourced from reference TRBV7-8 and TRBJ1-1, is GAGVSQSPRYKVAKRGQDVALRCDPISGHVSLFWYQQALGQGPEFLTYFQNEAQLDKSGLPSDRFFAERPEGSVSTLKIQRTQQEDSAVYLCASSLSSNTEAFFGQGTRLTVV.

The sample holds one count of this clone. This chain links TRBV9 with TRBJ1-2; the D gene is possibly TRBD1 (5 bases). V gave up 4 bases and J gave up 2 bases, with 12 bases separating them. The CDR3 is 14 residues long. Germline CDR1 SGDLS, CDR2 YYNGEE. In nucleotides, the CDR3 is TGTGCCAGCAGCCCCGCAGGGATGAACTATGGCTACACCTTC. As protein: CASSPAGMNYGYTF.

The V and J genes are TRBV29-1 and TRBJ1-2, with D maybe TRBD1 (6 bases). Germline CDR1 and CDR2: SQVTM and ANQGSEA. The CDR3 length is 17 residues. Between the trimmed V and J ends, which lost 4 bases and 2 bases, there was a span of 23 bases. The CDR3 nucleotides are TGCAGCGTTGGGGGTAGAATACAGGGTTCGGAAAACTATGGCTACACCTTC. Its protein product is CSVGGRIQGSENYGYTF.

This chain's CDR3 is CASRGPHGKLFF. The CDR3 DNA is TGTGCCAGCCGTGGGCCCCATGGAAAACTGTTTTTT. The J gene is TRBJ1-4, the V gene TRBV3-1 (or the pseudogene TRBV3-2); D is unclear. There are 12 residues in the CDR3. The ends were cut back, 8 bases at V and 10 bases at J, with 14 bases in the middle. Germline V gene sequence: CDR1 LGHDT, CDR2 YNNKEL (reference sequence).

The gene calls are TRBV7-9 and TRBJ1-1; possibly TRBD1 for D (6 bases). Trimming stripped 5 bases from V and 5 bases from J, with 9 bases between. CDR3 length equals 12 residues. Germline V gives CDR1 SEHNR, CDR2 FQNEAQ (reference sequence). The CDR3 bases are TGTGCCAGCAGCGAAGGGGGAACTGAAGCTTTCTTT. It specifies CASSEGGTEAFF.

The CDR3 DNA follows: TGTGCCAGCAGCCCCGTGACAGGGTTGAACACTGAAGCTTTCTTT. This encodes CASSPVTGLNTEAFF. The rearrangement joins TRBV16 to TRBJ1-1, with 7 bases that match TRBD1. V lost 4 bases to trimming and J lost 0 bases; unmatched junction nucleotides: 5. This CDR3 spans 15 amino acids. CDR1 is KGHSY and CDR2 is FQNENV in the germline V gene.

The rearrangement links TRBV3-1 (or the pseudogene TRBV3-2) to TRBJ2-1; 12 positions agree with TRBD2. CDR1 and CDR2 (germline): LGHDT, YNNKEL (reference sequence). The CDR3 spans 16 residues. With 1 base clipped from V and 10 bases from J, the junction kept 8 bases outside the gene matches. Here the CDR3 DNA reads TGTGCCAGCAGCCAAGGCCGAACTAGCGGGGGGCCGGAGCAGTTCTTC. Translated, it gives CASSQGRTSGGPEQFF.

This clone was seen once. The chain combines TRBV7-2 with TRBJ2-5, with TRBD2 matching over 7 bases. Trimming at V came to 1 base and at J to 7 bases, leaving 18 bases not matched to a gene. The CDR3 runs 18 residues. Germline-derived CDR1 and CDR2 are SGHTA and FQGNSA. Here the CDR3 reads CASSLELYLADHRGTQYF. In DNA form, the CDR3 reads TGTGCCAGCAGCTTAGAACTCTACCTAGCGGACCACCGGGGGACCCAGTACTTC.

This clone has just a few counts. J is TRBJ2-7 and V is TRBV9; TRBD1 matches 7 bases. This CDR3 spans 15 amino acids. After removal of 4 bases from V and 9 bases from J, the junction contained 16 bases not matched to a gene. The germline V gene encodes CDR1 SGDLS and CDR2 YYNGEE. CDR3 sequence: CASSPRGQPGIGQYF. The CDR3 DNA is TGTGCCAGCAGCCCCAGGGGACAGCCCGGGATAGGGCAGTACTTC.